These 7 T cell receptor beta chains share one sample of origin, sequenced in a study of T cells in Graves' hyperthyroidism and ophthalmopathy. TCR beta CDR3 regions were amplified from RNA. A set of HTBI primers served as the primers for a first-round RT-PCR of the TCR CDR3. MiXCR was run by TCRdb on the multiplex PCR reads, yielding one entry per CDR3 protein. The sample contains about 700,000 distinct CDR3 sequences, less than 15% of which appear only once. The material sequenced was blood. The receptors come from a woman aged 18-30 years with Graves' hyperthyroidism.

The chain recombines TRBV7-9 with TRBJ2-7, with 8 positions matching TRBD2. With V trimmed by 1 base and J by 0 bases, 5 bases remained unmatched. In germline, CDR1 is SEHNR, CDR2 FQNEAQ (reference sequence). This CDR3 has 16 residues. The CDR3 nucleotides are TGTGCCAGCAGCTTAGGCGGGACTAGGGGCTCCTACGAGCAGTACTTC. This sequence encodes CASSLGGTRGSYEQYF.

This clonotype has a count of ten or more. V is TRBV18 and J is TRBJ2-1; 11 nucleotides line up with TRBD2. Germline-derived CDR1 and CDR2 are KGHSH and LQKENI. The CDR3 is 19 residues long. The V segment lost 0 bases and the J segment 0 bases; nucleotides outside the gene matches: 7. This chain's CDR3 is CASSPPRLAGTSSYNEQFF. As DNA, the CDR3 is TGTGCCAGCTCACCACCTCGACTAGCGGGGACGAGCTCCTACAATGAGCAGTTCTTC.

This clonotype was counted once. At one end, the junction sequence differs from germline, possibly due to a read error. The chain combines TRBV28 with TRBJ2-7; TRBD2 aligns across 11 bases. The length of the CDR3 is 15 residues. Germline V gene data show CDR1 as MDHEN and CDR2 as SYDVKM. The CDR3 region is CAGRDLAGGTYEQYF. The CDR3 DNA follows: TGTGCCGGCAGAGACCTAGCGGGAGGAACCTACGAGCAGTACTTC.

There are a few counts of this clonotype. V is TRBV6-5 and J is TRBJ2-7, with D perhaps TRBD1 (5 bases). There are 14 residues in the CDR3. Germline V gene lookup returns CDR1 MNHEY and CDR2 SVGAGI. V was trimmed by 2 bases and J by 3 bases, leaving 11 bases between them. The CDR3 sequence is CASSYRQGYYEQYF. The CDR3 DNA is TGTGCCAGCAGTTACCGGCAGGGATACTACGAGCAGTACTTC.

The V call is TRBV18, the J call TRBJ1-6, with 9 bases identical to TRBD1. Germline values: CDR1 KGHSH, CDR2 LQKENI. V lost 6 bases and J lost 8; bases outside the gene matches: 5. This CDR3 is 14 amino acids long. Here the CDR3 DNA reads TGTGCCAGCTCCCGGGACAGGGCCTATTCACCCCTCCACTTT. Protein sequence: CASSRDRAYSPLHF.

This chain links TRBV27 with TRBJ1-5, with TRBD1 matching over 7 bases. The V gene's germline CDR1 is MNHEY and CDR2 SMNVEV (reference sequence). Trimming at V came to 6 bases and at J to 5 bases, leaving 10 bases not matched to a gene. The CDR3 consists of 15 residues. The CDR3 sequence is CASSFSGGRYQPQHF. The CDR3 DNA reads as TGTGCCAGCAGCTTTTCAGGGGGACGGTATCAGCCCCAGCATTTT.

This clonotype was recorded many times. The chain recombines TRBV10-3 with TRBJ2-2; 7 positions match TRBD2. J was trimmed by 0 bases and V by 3 bases; bases with no gene match: 4. This CDR3 region has 16 residues. The V gene's germline CDR1 is ENHRY and CDR2 SYGVKD. The CDR3 region is CAISDNGLANTGELFF. In DNA, the CDR3 is TGTGCCATCAGTGACAACGGACTAGCGAACACCGGGGAGCTGTTTTTT.